This T cell receptor beta chain is drawn from a study of graft-versus-host responses after intestinal transplantation. This clone occurred a few times. Its antigen is not identified. Distinct nucleotide sequences in the sample also encode this CDR3. Unmatched junction bases numbered 18, after V lost 4 bases and J lost 11 bases. CDR1 is SEHNR, CDR2 FQNEAQ, per germline (reference sequence). The CDR3 runs to 16 residues. Findings and limits, study-wide: The highest levels of circulating GvH clones went along with early declines in HvG clones after transplant.

The data were produced by immunoSEQ multiplex PCR, yet TCRdb's version contains in-frame clones alone and is incomplete. The data show roughly 85,000 clones, around 93% seen once. The sequence was obtained from a human donor who was the organ donor for an intestinal transplant. The sample was unstimulated CD8+ T cells sorted from spleen or lymph node cells, taken before transplant. The chain recombines TRBV7-9 with TRBJ1-1; TRBD1 matches at 8 bases. CDR3 sequence reads: CASSSPITDGTGSAFF. The CDR3 DNA is TGTGCCAGCAGCTCGCCGATAACAGACGGGACAGGTTCCGCTTTCTTT.